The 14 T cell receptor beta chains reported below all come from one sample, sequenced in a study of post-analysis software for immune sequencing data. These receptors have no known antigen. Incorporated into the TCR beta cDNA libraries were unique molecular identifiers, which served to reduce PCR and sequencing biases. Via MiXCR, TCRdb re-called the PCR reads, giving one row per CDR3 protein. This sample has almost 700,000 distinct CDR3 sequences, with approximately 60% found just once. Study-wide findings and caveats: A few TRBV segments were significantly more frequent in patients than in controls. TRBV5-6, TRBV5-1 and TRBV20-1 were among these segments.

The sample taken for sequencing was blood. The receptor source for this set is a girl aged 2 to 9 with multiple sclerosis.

In nucleotides, the CDR3 is TGTGCCAGCAGTGGGGAAGCGGGAGATCGGTACAATGAGCAGTTCTTC. As protein: CASSGEAGDRYNEQFF. This chain joins TRBV6-1 and TRBJ2-1; 8 nucleotides agree with TRBD2. V shed 4 bases and J 4 bases; nucleotides not matched to a gene: 9. Germline CDR1 MNHNS, CDR2 SASEGT. This CDR3 spans 16 amino acids.

As DNA, the CDR3 is TGTGCCAGCAGCTTGGCCAGGAGGTCGGGGGGAAGTGAGACCCAGTACTTC. Its translation is CASSLARRSGGSETQYF. The rearrangement uses TRBV5-6 and TRBJ2-5; 7 bases fit TRBD2. Germline assignment: CDR1 SGHDT and CDR2 YYEEEE. The CDR3 covers 17 residues. V dropped 0 bases and J dropped 5; count of bases not matched to a gene: 13.

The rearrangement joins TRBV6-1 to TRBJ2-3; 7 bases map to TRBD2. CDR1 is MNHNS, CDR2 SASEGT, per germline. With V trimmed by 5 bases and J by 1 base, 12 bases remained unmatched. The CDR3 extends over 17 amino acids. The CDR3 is CASSRTITSVGTDTQYF. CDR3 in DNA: TGTGCCAGCAGTCGAACAATAACTAGCGTAGGCACAGATACGCAGTATTTT.

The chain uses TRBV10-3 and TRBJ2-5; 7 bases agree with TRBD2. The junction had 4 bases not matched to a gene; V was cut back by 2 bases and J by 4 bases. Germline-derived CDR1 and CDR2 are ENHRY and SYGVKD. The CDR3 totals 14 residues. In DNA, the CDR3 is TGTGCCATCAGTGAGAGCTGGGGGGGAGAGACCCAGTACTTC. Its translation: CAISESWGGETQYF.

The CDR3 sequence: CASSLERGRASNEQFF. The CDR3 region has the DNA TGCGCCAGCAGCTTGGAGCGCGGGAGAGCGAGCAATGAGCAGTTCTTC. The V and J genes are TRBV5-1 and TRBJ2-1; TRBD2 agrees at 7 bases. This CDR3 contains 16 residues. Germline CDR1 is SGHRS and CDR2 is YFSETQ. Trimming at V came to 0 bases and at J to 6 bases, leaving 9 bases not matched to a gene.

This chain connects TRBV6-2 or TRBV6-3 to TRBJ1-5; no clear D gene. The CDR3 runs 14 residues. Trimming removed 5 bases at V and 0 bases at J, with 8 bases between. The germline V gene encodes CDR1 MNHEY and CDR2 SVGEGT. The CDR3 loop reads CASSQQYSNQPQHF. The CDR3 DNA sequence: TGTGCCAGCAGTCAGCAGTATAGCAATCAGCCCCAGCATTTT.

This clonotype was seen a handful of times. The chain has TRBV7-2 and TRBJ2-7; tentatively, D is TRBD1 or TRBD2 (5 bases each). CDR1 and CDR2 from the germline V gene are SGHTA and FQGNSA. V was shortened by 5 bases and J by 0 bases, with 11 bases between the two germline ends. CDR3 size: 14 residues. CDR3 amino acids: CASSRDGYSYEQYF. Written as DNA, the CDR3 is TGTGCCAGCAGCCGGGACGGCTACTCCTACGAGCAGTACTTC.

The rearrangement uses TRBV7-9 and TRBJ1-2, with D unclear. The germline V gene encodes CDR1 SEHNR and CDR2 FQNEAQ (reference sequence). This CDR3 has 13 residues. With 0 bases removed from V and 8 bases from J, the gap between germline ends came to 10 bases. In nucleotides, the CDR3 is TGTGCCAGCAGCTTAGCGGCAGGTAGCGGCTACACCTTC. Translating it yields CASSLAAGSGYTF.

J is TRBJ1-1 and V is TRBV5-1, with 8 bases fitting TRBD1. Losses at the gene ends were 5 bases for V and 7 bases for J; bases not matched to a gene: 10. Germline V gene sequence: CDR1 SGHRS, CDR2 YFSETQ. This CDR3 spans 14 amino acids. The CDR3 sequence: CASSQNRGNYEAFF. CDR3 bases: TGCGCCAGCAGTCAGAACAGGGGGAACTATGAAGCTTTCTTT.

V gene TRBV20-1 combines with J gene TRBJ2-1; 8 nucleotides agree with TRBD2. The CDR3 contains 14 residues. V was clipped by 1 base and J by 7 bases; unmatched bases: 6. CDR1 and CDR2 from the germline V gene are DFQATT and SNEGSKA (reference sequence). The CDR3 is CSARGREGLNEQFF. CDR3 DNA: TGCAGTGCTAGAGGACGGGAGGGCCTTAATGAGCAGTTCTTC.

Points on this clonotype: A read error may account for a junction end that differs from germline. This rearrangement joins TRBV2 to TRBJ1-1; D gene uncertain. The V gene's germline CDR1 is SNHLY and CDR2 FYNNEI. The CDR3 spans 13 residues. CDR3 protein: CASNADMNTEAFF. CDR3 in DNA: TGTGCCAGCAACGCGGATATGAACACCGAAGCTTTCTTT. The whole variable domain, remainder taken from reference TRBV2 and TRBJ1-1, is EPEVTQTPSHQVTQMGQEVILRCVPISNHLYFYWYRQILGQKVEFLVSFYNNEISEKSEIFDDQFSVERPDGSNFTLKIRSTKLEDSAMYFCASNADMNTEAFFGQGTRLTVV.

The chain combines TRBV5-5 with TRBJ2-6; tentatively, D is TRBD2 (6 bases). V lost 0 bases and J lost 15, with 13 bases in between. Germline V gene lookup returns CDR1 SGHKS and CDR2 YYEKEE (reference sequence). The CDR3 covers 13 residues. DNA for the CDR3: TGTGCCAGCAGCTTGGGCGGGGAGGCGAGCCTGACTTTC. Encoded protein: CASSLGGEASLTF.

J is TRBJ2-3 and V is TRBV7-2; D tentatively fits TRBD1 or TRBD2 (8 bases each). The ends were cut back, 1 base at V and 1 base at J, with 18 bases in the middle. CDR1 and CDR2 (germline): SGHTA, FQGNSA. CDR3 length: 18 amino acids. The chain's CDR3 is CASSLGSSGTGRTDTQYF. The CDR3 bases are TGTGCCAGCAGCTTAGGGAGTAGCGGGACAGGACGCACAGATACGCAGTATTTT.

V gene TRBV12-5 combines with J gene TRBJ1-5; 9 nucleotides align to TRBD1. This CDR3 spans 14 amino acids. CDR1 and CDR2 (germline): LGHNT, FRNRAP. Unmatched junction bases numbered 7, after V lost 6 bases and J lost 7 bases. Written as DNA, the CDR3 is TGTGCTAGTGGACGGGACAGGGTGGAACAGCCCCAGCATTTT. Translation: CASGRDRVEQPQHF.